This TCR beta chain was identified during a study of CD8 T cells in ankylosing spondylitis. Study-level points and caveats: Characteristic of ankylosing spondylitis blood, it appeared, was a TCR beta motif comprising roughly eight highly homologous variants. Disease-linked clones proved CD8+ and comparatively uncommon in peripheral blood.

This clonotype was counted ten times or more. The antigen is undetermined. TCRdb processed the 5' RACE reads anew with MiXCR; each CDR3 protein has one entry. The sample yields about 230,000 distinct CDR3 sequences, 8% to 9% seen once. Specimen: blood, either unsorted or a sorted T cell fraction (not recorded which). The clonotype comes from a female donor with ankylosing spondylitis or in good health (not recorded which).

The CDR3 region has the DNA TGTGCCAGCAGCCAAGCGTCGACCAACAATTACTACGAGCAGTACTTC. It encodes CASSQASTNNYYEQYF. This chain uses TRBV4-2 with TRBJ2-7; D is unclear. Between the trimmed V and J ends, which lost 1 base and 3 bases, there was a span of 16 bases. CDR1 and CDR2 (germline): LGHNA, YNFKEQ. CDR3 length: 16 amino acids.